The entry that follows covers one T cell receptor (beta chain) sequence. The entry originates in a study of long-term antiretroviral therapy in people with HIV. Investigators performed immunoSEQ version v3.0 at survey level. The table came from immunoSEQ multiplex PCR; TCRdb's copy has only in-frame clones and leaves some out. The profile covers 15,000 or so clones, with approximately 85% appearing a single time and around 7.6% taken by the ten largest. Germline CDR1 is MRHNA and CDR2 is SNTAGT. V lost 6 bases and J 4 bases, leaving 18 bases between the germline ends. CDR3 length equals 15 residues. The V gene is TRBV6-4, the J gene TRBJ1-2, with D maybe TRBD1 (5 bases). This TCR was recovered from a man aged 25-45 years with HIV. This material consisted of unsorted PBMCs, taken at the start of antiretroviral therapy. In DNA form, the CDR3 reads TGTGCCAGCAGCCAGGGCGGTCAGGGCAGCTATGGCTACACCTTC. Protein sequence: CASSQGGQGSYGYTF.